This section outlines one T cell receptor beta chain sequence together with its context. Germline V CDR1 and CDR2: MNHEY, SVGAGI. This CDR3 spans 12 amino acids. Trimming stripped 5 bases from V and 7 bases from J, with 8 bases between. Both 60 Vbeta primers and 13 Jbeta primers went into the PCR. Data came from immunoSEQ multiplex PCR; TCRdb stores just in-frame clones and leaves some out. The sample has about 110,000 clones, nearly 75% seen once. The data derive from a study of cytomegalovirus exposure and HLA in healthy donors. This sequence was found in a young man in good health and CMV-seropositive. Source material: PBMCs. V and J are TRBV6-5 and TRBJ2-2, with D perhaps TRBD2 (5 bases). The DNA of the CDR3 is TGTGCCAGCAGTCCCGGGAACGGGGAGCTGTTTTTT. Translating it yields CASSPGNGELFF.